The 31 T cell receptor beta chains given below trace back to one sample, sequenced in a study of blood T cell repertoires in COVID-19. Measured with immunoSEQ multiplex PCR; TCRdb has only the in-frame clones, and not every one. The sample contains approximately 210,000 clones, 70% to 90% of which appear only once. The sequencing input was peripheral blood. These receptors were taken from a woman between 50 and 59 years old with active or convalescent COVID-19.

The genes are TRBV6-5 and TRBJ2-1; 8 bases are a match to TRBD2. V shed 0 bases and J 4 bases; nucleotides not matched to a gene: 5. The CDR3 contains 16 residues. The germline CDR1 and CDR2 sequences are MNHEY and SVGAGI. CDR3 amino acids: CASSYSTAGGYNEQFF. In DNA form, the CDR3 reads TGTGCCAGCAGTTACTCGACGGCGGGAGGTTACAATGAGCAGTTCTTC.

This clone came up once. The V gene is TRBV10-3, the J gene TRBJ1-2; D is unresolved. V was shortened by 4 bases and J by 0 bases, with 9 bases between the two germline ends. The CDR3 length is 14 residues. The germline V gene has CDR1 ENHRY and CDR2 SYGVKD. Written as DNA, the CDR3 is TGTGCCATCAGTGGGTACAGTACTAACTATGGCTACACCTTC. Translation: CAISGYSTNYGYTF.

Turning to this clone: The sample has other DNA sequences that encode this CDR3 too. The chain links TRBV7-9 to TRBJ1-6; weak D call: TRBD1 (5 bases). V was clipped by 1 base and J by 2 bases, with 6 bases between them. The CDR3 consists of 15 residues. Germline V gene lookup returns CDR1 SEHNR and CDR2 FQNEAQ (reference sequence). CDR3 region: CASSLEGAYNSPLHF. CDR3 coding DNA: TGTGCCAGCAGCTTAGAAGGGGCCTATAATTCACCCCTCCACTTT.

The chain is built from TRBV3-1 (or the pseudogene TRBV3-2) and TRBJ1-1; tentatively, D is TRBD1 (5 bases). The CDR3 spans 15 residues. Trimming removed 1 base from V and 1 base from J, with 10 bases in between. Germline-derived CDR1 and CDR2 are LGHDT and YNNKEL (reference sequence). This CDR3 reads CASSQAAGTNTEAFF. In DNA, the CDR3 is TGTGCCAGCAGCCAAGCGGCGGGGACGAACACTGAAGCTTTCTTT.

This chain joins TRBV7-8 and TRBJ2-1; D unclear. Germline values: CDR1 SGHVS, CDR2 FQNEAQ. V lost 5 bases to trimming and J lost 7 bases, with 18 bases between them. This CDR3 has 15 amino acids. The CDR3 sequence is CASSRVLSGYNEQFF. In nucleotides, the CDR3 is TGTGCCAGCAGCCGAGTGTTGTCCGGGTATAATGAGCAGTTCTTC.

The CDR3, as DNA: TGTGCCAGCAGTTTACTTGGTAACGCGGCAAACATTCAGTACTTC. This sequence encodes CASSLLGNAANIQYF. This chain connects TRBV27 to TRBJ2-4; D is undetermined. The CDR3 consists of 15 residues. The germline V gene encodes CDR1 MNHEY and CDR2 SMNVEV (reference sequence). Trimming left V 2 bases short and J 6 bases short, with 14 bases between.

In its sample, this clone was seen once. The gene calls are TRBV28 and TRBJ1-2; D uncertain. The CDR3 runs to 13 residues. Trimming shortened V by 6 bases and J by 1 base, and 9 bases separated the two germline ends. Germline CDR1 MDHEN, CDR2 SYDVKM. This CDR3 reads CASSNALNYGYTF. The CDR3 DNA is TGTGCCAGCAGCAATGCACTTAACTATGGCTACACCTTC.

The chain couples TRBV28 to TRBJ1-1; D may be TRBD1 (5 bases). Germline V gene data show CDR1 as MDHEN and CDR2 as SYDVKM. This CDR3 contains 15 residues. Trimming pared 5 bases from V and 3 bases from J, leaving 16 bases between. Here the CDR3 reads CASSEARGGDTEAFF. The CDR3 DNA follows: TGTGCCAGCAGTGAGGCCCGGGGGGGGGACACTGAAGCTTTCTTT.

V is TRBV5-1 and J is TRBJ1-2; TRBD1 agrees at 7 bases. This CDR3 spans 17 amino acids. Germline values: CDR1 SGHRS, CDR2 YFSETQ. J lost 1 base, V lost 4 bases, and 13 bases had no gene match. CDR3 coding DNA: TGCGCCAGCAGCCCGCGCTGGACAGGATTGAGTAACTATGGCTACACCTTC. It encodes CASSPRWTGLSNYGYTF.

This chain connects TRBV2 to TRBJ2-5; 12 bases are a match to TRBD2. The germline V gene encodes CDR1 SNHLY and CDR2 FYNNEI. This CDR3 is 16 amino acids long. Trimming cost V 5 bases and J 5 bases; bases outside gene matches: 9. The CDR3 loop reads CASSIGTSGRVETQYF. Here the CDR3 DNA reads TGTGCCAGCAGTATTGGGACTAGCGGGCGCGTGGAGACCCAGTACTTC.

The chain employs TRBV6-5 and TRBJ1-5, with D perhaps matching TRBD1 (5 bases). The length of the CDR3 is 14 residues. Germline V gives CDR1 MNHEY, CDR2 SVGAGI. Trimming cost V 5 bases and J 6 bases, with 14 bases left between them. CDR3 protein: CASSPFGTGQPQHF. In DNA, the CDR3 is TGTGCCAGCAGTCCCTTCGGCACAGGTCAGCCCCAGCATTTT.

This clone was seen a single time. The rearrangement uses TRBV7-2 and TRBJ2-1, with 10 bases fitting TRBD2. Germline V gene lookup returns CDR1 SGHTA and CDR2 FQGNSA. V dropped 4 bases and J dropped 9; count of bases not matched to a gene: 12. The CDR3 has 16 residues. CDR3 loop: CASSSTRSGRYGEQFF. DNA of the CDR3: TGTGCCAGCAGCTCTACCCGTAGCGGGAGGTACGGTGAGCAGTTCTTC.

The V gene is TRBV28, the J gene TRBJ1-2, with TRBD1 matching over 7 bases. Germline lookup yields CDR1 MDHEN and CDR2 SYDVKM. The CDR3 has 16 residues. The V segment lost 3 bases and the J segment 4 bases; nucleotides outside the gene matches: 11. The CDR3 region has the DNA TGTGCCAGCAGTTTGGGACGGGACAGTAGGGGCTATGGCTACACCTTC. Its protein product is CASSLGRDSRGYGYTF.

The chain links TRBV5-1 to TRBJ1-2; 7 positions match TRBD1. CDR1 SGHRS and CDR2 YFSETQ come from the germline V gene. The CDR3 has 14 amino acids. Trimming took 0 bases from V and 4 from J; bases not matched to a gene: 3. CDR3 sequence reads: CASSLGDSVYGYTF. The CDR3 DNA is TGCGCCAGCAGCTTGGGGGACAGCGTCTATGGCTACACCTTC.

The chain has TRBV14 and TRBJ1-6; no definite D call. V lost 1 base, J lost 3 bases, and 10 bases lay in between. CDR3 length: 16 residues. Germline V CDR1 and CDR2: SGHDN, FVKESK. CDR3 residues: CASSQGTPVYNSPLHF. The CDR3 DNA reads as TGTGCCAGCAGCCAAGGCACCCCAGTCTATAATTCACCCCTCCACTTT.

The chain links TRBV2 to TRBJ1-5, with 9 bases aligning to TRBD1. Trimming took 8 bases from V and 2 from J; bases not matched to a gene: 4. Per the germline V gene, CDR1 is SNHLY and CDR2 is FYNNEI. This CDR3 has 14 amino acids. Here the CDR3 reads CASSRDRGNQPQHF. For the CDR3, the DNA is TGTGCCAGCTCCCGGGACAGGGGCAATCAGCCCCAGCATTTT.

The V gene is TRBV25-1, the J gene TRBJ1-2; 9 nucleotides line up with TRBD1. This CDR3 contains 15 residues. The V segment lost 5 bases and the J segment 4 bases; nucleotides outside the gene matches: 8. Germline V gene lookup returns CDR1 MGHDK and CDR2 SYGVNS. CDR3 residues: CASSPYRGRSYGYTF. As DNA, the CDR3 is TGTGCCAGCAGTCCATACAGGGGGCGCAGCTATGGCTACACCTTC.

The J gene is TRBJ1-6, the V gene TRBV2; 8 positions match TRBD1. With 2 bases clipped from V and 5 bases from J, the junction kept 5 bases outside the gene matches. CDR3 length: 16 amino acids. The germline gives CDR1 SNHLY, CDR2 FYNNEI. The DNA of the CDR3 is TGTGCCAGCAGTGAAATGGGGACAGGCAATAATTCACCCCTCCACTTT. It encodes CASSEMGTGNNSPLHF.

This clone was seen a handful of times. V is TRBV23-1 and J is TRBJ2-2, with TRBD2 as a possible D gene (6 bases). Being an ORF, TRBV23-1 has a function that is uncertain. Trimming cost V 9 bases and J 2 bases, with 10 bases left between them. This CDR3 is built from 13 residues. DNA of the CDR3: TGCGCCAGACACGGGGGTAACACCGGGGAGCTGTTTTTT. Its translation is CARHGGNTGELFF.

This chain links TRBV27 with TRBJ1-6, with TRBD1 matching 7 bases. Germline values: CDR1 MNHEY, CDR2 SMNVEV (reference sequence). The CDR3 loop spans 13 amino acids. V lost 6 bases, J lost 14 bases, and 10 bases stayed unmatched. CDR3 protein: CASRGQSRGALHF. The CDR3 DNA reads TGTGCCAGCAGGGGACAGAGCCGAGGGGCCCTCCACTTT.

CDR3 DNA: TGTGCCAGTAGTCCCTACATGGGCTTCATGAACACTGAAGCTTTCTTT. Translation gives CASSPYMGFMNTEAFF. The chain recombines TRBV19 with TRBJ1-1; D not certain. Germline V gene sequence: CDR1 LNHDA, CDR2 SQIVND (reference sequence). V was shortened by 5 bases and J by 0 bases, with 16 bases between the two germline ends. This CDR3 comprises 16 residues.

Comment on this clone: Because the CDR3's place on the DNA is in doubt, the DNA is left out and the CDR3 is given as listed by TCRdb. This chain links TRBV19 with TRBJ1-2; TRBD1, the table's D call, was not compared with the DNA. Germline V lookup: CDR1 LNHDA, CDR2 SQIVND (reference sequence). The CDR3 length equals 13 residues, ends included. The CDR3 region is CASSIFGQGNHTF.

A single count supports this clone. The DNA of the CDR3 is TGCAGTGCTAGGGGGAGCACTGAAGCTTTCTTT. Translated: CSARGSTEAFF. The J gene is TRBJ1-1, the V gene TRBV20-1; no definite D call. Germline V gene data show CDR1 as DFQATT and CDR2 as SNEGSKA (reference sequence). The ends were cut back, 3 bases at V and 4 bases at J, with 6 bases in the middle. There are 11 residues in the CDR3.

The genes are TRBV6-1 and TRBJ1-1; D gene ambiguous. CDR1 and CDR2 from the germline V gene are MNHNS and SASEGT. Trimming removed 6 bases at V and 4 bases at J, with 6 bases between. The CDR3 totals 11 residues. CDR3 bases: TGTGCCAGCAGCCCCCTCACTGAAGCTTTCTTT. This encodes CASSPLTEAFF.

The J gene is TRBJ1-5, the V gene TRBV19; the D gene is possibly TRBD1 (5 bases). Trimming removed 3 bases from V and 7 bases from J, with 10 bases in between. The CDR3 covers 13 residues. Germline V lookup: CDR1 LNHDA, CDR2 SQIVND (reference sequence). DNA of the CDR3: TGTGCCAGTAGTATGCAGGGAACGCAGCCCCAGCATTTT. Translating it yields CASSMQGTQPQHF.

V and J are TRBV27 and TRBJ2-7, with TRBD1 matching 7 bases. CDR3 length: 14 residues. Germline trimming cut 4 bases from V and 1 base from J; bases unmatched to any gene: 4. CDR1 is MNHEY, CDR2 SMNVEV, per germline (reference sequence). The CDR3: CASSSYRGSYEQYF. CDR3 DNA sequence: TGTGCCAGCAGTTCTTACAGGGGATCCTACGAGCAGTACTTC.

The rearrangement links TRBV12-3 or TRBV12-4 to TRBJ2-1; D is perhaps TRBD1 (5 bases). V lost 9 bases to trimming and J lost 5 bases, with 11 bases between them. CDR3 length: 12 amino acids. CDR3 sequence (DNA): TGTGCCAGTAGGGGTTGGGACAATGAGCAGTTCTTC. The encoded protein is CASRGWDNEQFF.

This clone was seen a few times. The rearrangement joins TRBV5-4 to TRBJ2-7, with 7 bases matching TRBD1. The V segment lost 2 bases and the J segment 4 bases; nucleotides outside the gene matches: 6. Germline V gene lookup returns CDR1 SGHNT and CDR2 YYREEE (reference sequence). CDR3 length: 14 residues. CDR3 in DNA: TGTGCCAGCAGCTTTGGACAGGAGCAGTACGAGCAGTACTTC. Residues: CASSFGQEQYEQYF.

CDR3 DNA: TGTGCCAGCAGCTTGGTAGACATAGAGAACACTGAAGCTTTCTTT. Residues: CASSLVDIENTEAFF. V usage is TRBV5-4 and J usage is TRBJ1-1; D unclear. The CDR3 loop spans 15 amino acids. CDR1 and CDR2 from the germline V gene are SGHNT and YYREEE (reference sequence). Trimming removed 0 bases at V and 1 base at J, with 10 bases between.

This clone turned up a few times. This chain connects TRBV20-1 to TRBJ1-1; D remains ambiguous. Per germline, CDR1 DFQATT and CDR2 SNEGSKA (reference sequence). V lost 3 bases and J lost 4, with 12 bases in between. The CDR3 runs to 13 residues. CDR3 in amino acids: CSASPGGLTEAFF. The CDR3 DNA reads as TGCAGTGCTAGTCCAGGTGGGCTCACTGAAGCTTTCTTT.

The chain is built from TRBV5-5 and TRBJ2-6; 10 positions agree with TRBD1. CDR1 and CDR2 from the germline V gene are SGHKS and YYEKEE (reference sequence). The trim removed 2 bases at V and 4 bases at J, leaving 6 bases unmatched. The CDR3 is made up of 17 amino acids. The CDR3 sequence: CASSFGTGDVGANVLTF. DNA of the CDR3: TGTGCCAGCAGCTTCGGGACAGGGGACGTAGGGGCCAACGTCCTGACTTTC.